The text below deals with one T cell receptor (beta chain). What antigen it recognizes has not been identified. Base qualities are not at hand, and no much larger clone is one base apart. The sample belongs to a study of T-cell memory formation after mild COVID-19 (dated by TCRdb to the early 2020s). About the study as a whole: Most TCR sequence clusters were specific to one of the two donors. In a couple of donors, T-cell clones that expanded and contracted after mild COVID-19 were tracked by sequencing TCRalpha and TCRbeta repertoires over time. Two young, previously healthy adult volunteers, one female and one male, were included in the cohort. Findings and caveats that apply to the study as a whole: Clones that contracted from day 15 to 85 showed balanced CD4/CD8 phenotypes, whereas a second wave of clones that expanded from day 15 to 37 leaned towards CD4+. SARS-CoV-2 specificity was not confirmed for the second-wave clones peaking on day 37. The study covered only two mild cases, and larger cohorts including severe cases with pre-infection samples were considered necessary. The detection of some responding clones in pre-infection memory suggests that pre-existing cross-reactive memory T cells joined the SARS-CoV-2 response. Contracting CD4+ clones were located mainly in the CM and EM memory subsets, whereas CD8+ clones were found to be enriched in EMRA.

Ficoll-Paque density gradient centrifugation was used to isolate PBMCs. From cysteine to phenylalanine, the CDR3 is 15 amino acids long. The CDR3 DNA has 45 bases and is translated from base 1. CDR1 and CDR2 are drawn from the germline V gene (reference sequence): SGHNT, YYREEE. Trimming at the junction amounts to 5 bases on V and 2 bases on J, and the germline ends lie 14 bases apart. Sequencing used an Illumina NovaSeq 6000. Using 5'RACE with constant-segment primers, TCRalpha and TCRbeta cDNA libraries were constructed, with sample barcodes and unique molecular identifiers added in the process. Trizol reagent was used to extract RNA from every sample. Library amplification was performed in two PCR steps, and a second sample barcode and Illumina TruSeq adapters were introduced in the second step. Sequencing of the libraries was done on an Illumina NovaSeq, producing 2 x 150 bp paired-end reads. From the authors' description of their analysis: With migec v1.2.7, reads were demultiplexed and then collapsed into UMI-guided consensus sequences. Using mixcr v2.1.11, UMI consensuses were aligned to TRA and TRB V and J templates and then assembled into clonotypes. A clonotype was counted as expanded or contracted only if both edgeR and NoisET called the change significant, with noise models trained on biological replicates. For edgeR calls, a false discovery rate-adjusted p below 0.01 and a log2 fold-change threshold of 1 were applied. PCA with hierarchical clustering of max-normalized trajectories of the 1000 most abundant clonotypes was used as exploratory dynamics analysis. Each responding clone was given a CD4 or CD8 phenotype based on the CD4+ and CD8+ repertoires, which had been sequenced separately. The public sequencing data were trimmed at Q25 with fastp and processed into clonotypes with MiXCR by TCRdb, which kept only in-frame beta chains. Merged by CDR3 protein, the rows form single entries marked with the most common genes and DNA. These V and J calls originate from TCRdb's pipeline instead of the authors' own analysis. The sample data list 80,000 to 95,000 distinct CDR3 sequences, and 20% to 30% of these were observed just once. The top ten hold roughly 41% of the sample.

Sample: PBMCs or a T cell subset sorted from them (not recorded which). The V and J genes are TRBV5-4 and TRBJ1-3; no D segment can be confidently identified. This sequence originates from a man between 18 and 35 years old who had mild COVID-19 (a few samples of this study predate the infection). The sample titles of this study are shuffled in the database, so cell type and time point are left out; the donor was told from shared clones. At the DNA level, the sequence is TGTGCCAGCAGTATCAGAGAGTCTGCTGGAAACACCATATATTTT. The translation is CASSIRESAGNTIYF.